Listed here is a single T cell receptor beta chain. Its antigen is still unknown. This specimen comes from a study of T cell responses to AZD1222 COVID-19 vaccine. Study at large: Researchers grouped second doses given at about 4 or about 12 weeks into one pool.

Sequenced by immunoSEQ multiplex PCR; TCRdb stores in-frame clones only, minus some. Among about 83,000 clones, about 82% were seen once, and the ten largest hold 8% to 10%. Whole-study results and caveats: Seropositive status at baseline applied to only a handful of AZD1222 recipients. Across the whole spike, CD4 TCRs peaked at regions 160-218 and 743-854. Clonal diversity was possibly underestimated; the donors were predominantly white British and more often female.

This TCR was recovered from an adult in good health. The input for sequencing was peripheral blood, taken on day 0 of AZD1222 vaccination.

CDR3 in DNA: TGCGCCAGCAGTCTAGGGTCGTACGAGCAGTACTTC. Protein sequence: CASSLGSYEQYF. The chain carries TRBV10-2 and TRBJ2-7; D remains unclear. CDR1 and CDR2 (germline): WSHSY, SAAADI. Trimming stripped 5 bases from V and 4 bases from J, with 9 bases between. The CDR3 contains 12 residues.